This T cell receptor beta chain originates from a study of cytomegalovirus exposure and HLA in healthy donors. General observations from the study: When presence/absence was analysed, sequencing depth was taken to be roughly uniform across donors.

This clone was seen a few times. What it binds is unknown. The PCR used 60 Vbeta and 13 Jbeta primers. TCRdb's copy holds only in-frame clones and misses some; the assay was immunoSEQ multiplex PCR. The data hold 150,000 to 200,000 clones, with 75% observed a single time. The receptor's source is a woman aged 40 to 50 in good health and CMV-seropositive. Sequenced: PBMCs.

The chain's CDR3 is CASSPLAGGSYEQYF. The CDR3 DNA is TGTGCCAGCAGCCCACTAGCGGGAGGGTCCTACGAGCAGTACTTC. This sequence joins TRBV7-8 and TRBJ2-7; the match to TRBD2 covers 13 bases. CDR1 and CDR2 (germline): SGHVS, FQNEAQ. After removal of 5 bases from V and 1 base from J, the junction contained 2 bases not matched to a gene. CDR3 length equals 15 residues.